A selection of T cell receptor beta chains follows, all from one sample in a study of type 1 and type 2 diabetes patients. TCRdb passed the multiplex PCR reads through MiXCR, listing each CDR3 protein once. The sample shows 250,000 or so distinct CDR3 sequences, roughly 48% of them seen only once. The sequenced sample consisted of peripheral blood mononuclear cells (PBMCs). The receptors here all came from a man younger than 30 with type 2 diabetes. CDR3s include the opening cysteine and the closing phenylalanine or tryptophan. The D gene is left open where the match is weak. Size is omitted from some rows. Given values are once, few, many or a class for expanded clones.

V,size,D,J,CDR3,DNA
TRBV10-1,NA,TRBD2,TRBJ2-5,CAISESGGVETQYF,TGTGCCATCAGTGAGTCGGGAGGGGTAGAGACCCAGTACTTC
TRBV7-3,NA,NA,TRBJ2-1,CASSLFGGKNNEQFF,TGTGCCAGCAGCTTATTTGGGGGGAAGAACAATGAGCAGTTCTTC
TRBV2,few,NA,TRBJ1-2,CASPGFGGYTF,TGTGCCAGCCCTGGATTCGGGGGCTACACCTTC
TRBV5-1,NA,TRBD1,TRBJ2-5,CASSLPSGQGQETQYF,TGCGCCAGCAGCTTGCCTTCCGGACAGGGCCAAGAGACCCAGTACTTC
TRBV20-1,NA,NA,TRBJ2-7,CSARGGLGYEQYF,TGCAGTGCTAGAGGCGGGCTCGGCTACGAGCAGTACTTC
TRBV29-1,NA,NA,TRBJ2-7,CSVTGELGPYEQYF,TGCAGCGTGACTGGAGAGCTAGGGCCCTACGAGCAGTACTTC
TRBV15,NA,NA,TRBJ1-1,CATSRDVGTEAFF,TGTGCCACCAGCAGAGACGTCGGGACTGAAGCTTTCTTT
TRBV7-8,NA,TRBD1,TRBJ2-5,CASSPQRTGRQETQYF,TGTGCCAGCAGCCCCCAACGGACAGGGCGGCAAGAGACCCAGTACTTC
TRBV20-1,NA,TRBD1,TRBJ1-4,CSARTGGEKLFF,TGCAGTGCTCGGACAGGCGGGGAAAAACTGTTTTTT
TRBV19,NA,NA,TRBJ1-5,CASRDPPNQPQHF,TGTGCCAGTAGGGATCCGCCCAATCAGCCCCAGCATTTT